Following are 3 T cell receptor beta chains from one sample sequenced in a study of cytomegalovirus exposure and HLA in healthy donors (dated by TCRdb to about 2017). Library creation used the immunoSEQ multiplex PCR assay. For the multiplex PCR, a mixture combining 60 forward primers for TCR Vbeta segments and 13 reverse primers for TCR Jbeta segments was used. As stored in TCRdb, this immuneACCESS dataset retains in-frame rearrangements with V and J assigned. A fraction of the clones does not appear; measured against another copy, unresolved V genes explain less than half of the discrepancy, and the remainder lacks a known reason. The sample yields about 120,000 clones; 80% were counted once. The leading ten clones occupy more than 8% of the sample. The sequencing sample was made of PBMCs. The receptors were sampled from a female donor in good health and CMV-seropositive.

V and J are TRBV5-6 and TRBJ1-1; D gene ambiguous. The CDR3 sequence is 16 residues long. V lost 1 base and J 2 bases, leaving 15 bases between the germline ends. The germline V gene encodes CDR1 SGHDT and CDR2 YYEEEE. This chain's CDR3 is CASSLNAGPVNTEAFF. The CDR3 DNA is TGTGCCAGCAGCTTGAATGCGGGCCCCGTAAACACTGAAGCTTTCTTT.

The chain has TRBV5-1 and TRBJ2-7; D possibly corresponds to TRBD2 (5 bases). The CDR3 has 14 amino acids. Trimming took 5 bases from V and 4 from J, leaving 16 bases between them. Germline V gene sequence: CDR1 SGHRS, CDR2 YFSETQ. The CDR3 reads CASSPGGFGYEQYF. CDR3 DNA sequence: TGCGCCAGCAGTCCTGGAGGCTTTGGGTACGAGCAGTACTTC.

This clone was observed a single time. The chain recombines TRBV29-1 with TRBJ2-5, with D possibly being TRBD2 (6 bases). The germline V gene has CDR1 SQVTM and CDR2 ANQGSEA. V lost 4 bases and J 5 bases, leaving 8 bases between the germline ends. The CDR3 sequence is 11 residues long. The CDR3 loop reads CSVASGETQYF. The CDR3 DNA is TGCAGCGTTGCCAGCGGGGAGACCCAGTACTTC.